The 17 T cell receptor beta chains below all came from one sample that was sequenced in a study of T cells in localized non-small cell lung cancer. Assay used: immunoSEQ multiplex PCR; TCRdb lists only in-frame clones, some missing. In the table there are fewer than 2,000 clones, over 20% of which are singletons. This sample comprised normal lung tissue next to the tumor, obtained before any cancer treatment. These receptors originate from a man between 40 and 75 years old with stage III lung adenocarcinoma.

The chain recombines TRBV25-1 with TRBJ1-3; D unclear. The CDR3 consists of 16 residues. V shed 4 bases and J shed 0 bases, with 13 bases lying between them. Germline lookup yields CDR1 MGHDK and CDR2 SYGVNS. CDR3 DNA sequence: TGTGCCAGCAGTGGCCCCTGGCAATCCTCTGGAAACACCATATATTTT. Translated, it gives CASSGPWQSSGNTIYF.

This clone was seen a handful of times. The chain has TRBV9 and TRBJ2-7; TRBD2 agrees at 11 bases. V shed 4 bases and J 2 bases; nucleotides not matched to a gene: 8. The CDR3 covers 16 residues. Germline CDR1 reads SGDLS; CDR2 reads YYNGEE. CDR3 loop: CASSYGLAGSAYEQYF. In DNA, the CDR3 is TGTGCCAGCAGCTACGGACTAGCGGGTTCAGCCTACGAGCAGTACTTC.

This clone came up a few times. The rearrangement joins TRBV11-3 to TRBJ2-7; no clear D gene. V was shortened by 3 bases and J by 0 bases, with 9 bases between the two germline ends. Looked up from germline, CDR1 is SGHNT and CDR2 is YENEEA. The CDR3 consists of 14 residues. CDR3 in DNA: TGTGCCAGCAGCTTTCAAAGGAGCTCCTACGAGCAGTACTTC. Amino acids: CASSFQRSSYEQYF.

The chain carries TRBV18 and TRBJ1-1; TRBD1 matches 10 bases. Germline loops: CDR1 KGHSH, CDR2 LQKENI. This CDR3 has 17 amino acids. The V segment lost 2 bases and the J segment 1 base; nucleotides outside the gene matches: 7. The CDR3 protein is CASSPSRDRGSNTEAFF. The CDR3 DNA follows: TGTGCCAGCTCACCATCCCGGGACAGGGGTTCGAACACTGAAGCTTTCTTT.

The chain couples TRBV15 to TRBJ2-3, with 13 positions matching TRBD2. Trimming removed 5 bases from V and 4 bases from J; junction bases left unmatched: 6. Germline V gene lookup returns CDR1 LNHNV and CDR2 YYDKDF (reference sequence). CDR3 length: 16 residues. CDR3 sequence: CATSAGTSGEADTQYF. The CDR3 DNA is TGTGCCACCAGCGCAGGGACTAGCGGGGAGGCAGATACGCAGTATTTT.

The table lists this clone with a few counts. This sequence joins TRBV28 and TRBJ2-1, with D possibly being TRBD1 (5 bases). Germline V lookup: CDR1 MDHEN, CDR2 SYDVKM. Trimming removed 4 bases at V and 6 bases at J, with 10 bases between. CDR3 length: 13 residues. The CDR3 DNA reads as TGTGCCAGCAGTTACGGCAGGGCCAATGAGCAGTTCTTC. Its translation: CASSYGRANEQFF. The full variable domain, rest sourced from reference TRBV28 and TRBJ2-1, is DVKVTQSSRYLVKRTGEKVFLECVQDMDHENMFWYRQDPGLGLRLIYFSYDVKMKEKGDIPEGYSVSREKKERFSLILESASTNQTSMYLCASSYGRANEQFFGPGTRLTVL.

The table lists this clone with a few counts. J is TRBJ1-6 and V is TRBV28; D not certain. Germline V lookup: CDR1 MDHEN, CDR2 SYDVKM. Trimming pared 4 bases from V and 3 bases from J, leaving 13 bases between. The CDR3 covers 16 residues. Written as DNA, the CDR3 is TGTGCCAGCAGTTCGGGCAGGCGATACTATAATTCACCCCTCCACTTT. This sequence encodes CASSSGRRYYNSPLHF.

In this sample, this clone is medium-sized (0.01 to 0.1%). The chain has TRBV2 and TRBJ2-7; tentative D call: TRBD1 (6 bases). The germline V gene has CDR1 SNHLY and CDR2 FYNNEI. This CDR3 spans 14 amino acids. V lost 11 bases and J 6 bases, leaving 23 bases between the germline ends. CDR3 loop: CAGTLDRVQAEQYF. CDR3 nucleotides: TGTGCCGGAACCTTGGACAGAGTACAAGCCGAGCAGTACTTC. Together with reference TRBV2 and TRBJ2-7, the CDR3 gives the full variable domain: EPEVTQTPSHQVTQMGQEVILRCVPISNHLYFYWYRQILGQKVEFLVSFYNNEISEKSEIFDDQFSVERPDGSNFTLKIRSTKLEDSAMYFCAGTLDRVQAEQYFGPGTRLTVT.

There are a few counts of this clone. This sequence joins TRBV6-8 and TRBJ2-5; no clear D gene. The CDR3 length is 13 residues. Germline values: CDR1 MNHGY, CDR2 SAAAGT. The ends were cut back, 9 bases at V and 4 bases at J, with 15 bases in the middle. CDR3 amino acids: CASRLGSGETQYF. The DNA of the CDR3 is TGTGCCAGTCGGCTGGGTTCTGGAGAGACCCAGTACTTC.

The CDR3: CASSNRGLLGGYTF. The CDR3 DNA reads TGTGCCAGTAGTAACAGGGGGCTCCTCGGTGGCTACACCTTC. The chain has TRBV19 and TRBJ1-2, with 9 bases that match TRBD1. CDR1 LNHDA and CDR2 SQIVND come from the germline V gene (reference sequence). With 4 bases clipped from V and 7 bases from J, the junction kept 7 bases outside the gene matches. The CDR3 is 14 residues long.

This clone has only a few counts. The rearrangement links TRBV28 to TRBJ1-4; possible D gene TRBD1, 5 bases. V lost 3 bases and J 7 bases, leaving 12 bases between the germline ends. CDR1 and CDR2 from the germline V gene are MDHEN and SYDVKM. The length of the CDR3 is 14 residues. CDR3 in amino acids: CASSLPGSGEKLFF. CDR3 nucleotides: TGTGCCAGCAGTTTGCCAGGGTCTGGTGAAAAACTGTTTTTT.

This clone is termed medium-sized. V is TRBV11-3 and J is TRBJ1-2, with a possible D match to TRBD1 (5 bases). The CDR3 totals 16 residues. V shed 5 bases and J shed 5 bases, with 21 bases lying between them. Germline-derived CDR1 and CDR2 are SGHNT and YENEEA. The CDR3: CASSPSGVGQGYGYTF. The CDR3 nucleotides read TGTGCCAGCAGCCCCTCGGGGGTAGGTCAAGGTTATGGCTACACCTTC. Looking up the rest from reference TRBV11-3 and TRBJ1-2 gives the full variable domain: EAGVVQSPRYKIIEKKQPVAFWCNPISGHNTLYWYLQNLGQGPELLIRYENEEAVDDSQLPKDRFSAERLKGVDSTLKIQPAELGDSAVYLCASSPSGVGQGYGYTFGSGTRLTVV.

The sample holds a few counts of this clone. V and J are TRBV28 and TRBJ2-2; no clear D. Germline V CDR1 and CDR2: MDHEN, SYDVKM. Trimming took off 4 bases at V and 4 bases at J, with 10 bases between the two ends. The CDR3 sequence is 14 residues long. The CDR3 DNA sequence: TGTGCCAGCAGTTGGCTATCCGCCACCGGGGAGCTGTTTTTT. Encoded protein: CASSWLSATGELFF.

The chain is built from TRBV29-1 and TRBJ1-4, with 7 bases fitting TRBD1. J gave up 8 bases and V 4 bases, and 7 bases lay outside the gene matches. This CDR3 is built from 13 residues. Germline V gene lookup returns CDR1 SQVTM and CDR2 ANQGSEA. Here the CDR3 reads CSVATGAEEKLFF. CDR3 sequence (DNA): TGCAGCGTTGCAACAGGGGCTGAAGAAAAACTGTTTTTT.

The V call is TRBV19, the J call TRBJ2-5; 15 bases match TRBD2. This CDR3 region has 18 residues. Trimming took 3 bases from V and 5 from J; bases not matched to a gene: 10. Germline V gene sequence: CDR1 LNHDA, CDR2 SQIVND (reference sequence). CDR3 DNA sequence: TGTGCCAGTAGTATGTCCGGGACTAGCGGGGGGCCTTTGGAGACCCAGTACTTC. The encoded protein is CASSMSGTSGGPLETQYF.

This chain connects TRBV19 to TRBJ1-1; a weak D match, TRBD1 (6 bases). Germline lookup yields CDR1 LNHDA and CDR2 SQIVND (reference sequence). CDR3 length: 13 amino acids. V shed 2 bases and J shed 7 bases, with 11 bases lying between them. The CDR3 DNA reads as TGTGCCAGTAGTATAAAACAGGGCTATGAAGCTTTCTTT. As protein: CASSIKQGYEAFF. The full variable domain, rest sourced from reference TRBV19 and TRBJ1-1, is DGGITQSPKYLFRKEGQNVTLSCEQNLNHDAMYWYRQDPGQGLRLIYYSQIVNDFQKGDIAEGYSVSREKKESFPLTVTSAQKNPTAFYLCASSIKQGYEAFFGQGTRLTVV.

The rearrangement links TRBV6-8 to TRBJ2-6; the match to TRBD1 covers 7 bases. After removal of 6 bases from V and 0 bases from J, the junction contained 11 bases not matched to a gene. In germline, CDR1 is MNHGY, CDR2 SAAAGT. CDR3 length: 18 residues. CDR3 coding DNA: TGTGCCAGCAGAAGCCTGACAGGGCTCTCCTCTGGGGCCAACGTCCTGACTTTC. It translates to CASRSLTGLSSGANVLTF.